The 14 T cell receptor beta chains listed next were all sequenced from one sample in a study of cytomegalovirus exposure and HLA in healthy donors. The PCR used 60 Vbeta and 13 Jbeta primers. The method was immunoSEQ multiplex PCR; TCRdb's version includes in-frame clones alone and lacks a portion of them. The repertoire consists of some 110,000 clones, with around 10% occurring once and the leading ten covering less than 4%. Material for sequencing was PBMCs. The receptors derive from a man aged 30 to 39 in good health and CMV-seronegative.

This clone was counted only a few times. The chain employs TRBV7-3 and TRBJ2-3, with D uncertain. The CDR3 contains 12 residues. The germline V and J ends were trimmed by 4 bases and 8 bases, with 10 bases remaining between them. CDR1 is SGHTA, CDR2 FQGTGA, per germline. DNA for the CDR3: TGTGCCAGCAGCTCAGACTCGGGTACGCAGTATTTT. It is translated as CASSSDSGTQYF.

This clone was counted only a few times. The V gene is TRBV2, the J gene TRBJ1-5; 7 bases agree with TRBD1. J was trimmed by 9 bases and V by 1 base; bases with no gene match: 9. The CDR3 has 15 residues. The germline V gene has CDR1 SNHLY and CDR2 FYNNEI. CDR3 residues: CASSEVGGYNTPQHF. The CDR3 DNA reads TGTGCCAGCAGTGAAGTAGGGGGCTATAATACGCCCCAGCATTTT.

This rearrangement joins TRBV6-5 to TRBJ1-1; D is unclear. The CDR3 sequence is 14 residues long. The germline CDR1 and CDR2 sequences are MNHEY and SVGAGI. Trimming took off 8 bases at V and 0 bases at J, with 13 bases between the two ends. The CDR3 here is CASERQLMNTEAFF. The CDR3 bases are TGTGCCAGCGAACGACAATTGATGAACACTGAAGCTTTCTTT.

This clone was picked up a small number of times. The V gene is TRBV2, the J gene TRBJ2-2; 7 positions match TRBD1. This CDR3 comprises 14 residues. J was trimmed by 5 bases and V by 4 bases; bases with no gene match: 4. Germline CDR1 is SNHLY and CDR2 is FYNNEI. CDR3 loop: CASSARTGTGELFF. The CDR3 DNA is TGTGCCAGCAGTGCCCGGACAGGAACCGGGGAGCTGTTTTTT.

V usage is TRBV9 and J usage is TRBJ2-3; D gene ambiguous. The V end was cut by 4 bases, the J end by 1 base, with 13 bases between. The CDR3 loop spans 15 amino acids. Germline CDR1 reads SGDLS; CDR2 reads YYNGEE. The CDR3, as DNA: TGTGCCAGCAGCCCCTCGAGCGCGCGCACAGATACGCAGTATTTT. It translates to CASSPSSARTDTQYF.

The chain carries TRBV10-3 and TRBJ2-3; 8 positions agree with TRBD2. Per the germline V gene, CDR1 is ENHRY and CDR2 is SYGVKD. J gave up 6 bases and V 4 bases, and 21 bases lay outside the gene matches. The CDR3 is made up of 19 amino acids. The CDR3 region has the DNA TGTGCCATCAGTGGGAGAGGTCCCTCTAGCGGGCCAAATACGGATACGCAGTATTTT. This encodes CAISGRGPSSGPNTDTQYF.

The rearrangement joins TRBV29-1 to TRBJ2-2, with D tentatively TRBD1 (6 bases). Germline V lookup: CDR1 SQVTM, CDR2 ANQGSEA. Trimming pared 1 base from V and 4 bases from J, leaving 16 bases between. The CDR3 has 16 residues. CDR3 sequence: CSVEARQGSGTGELFF. DNA of the CDR3: TGCAGCGTTGAAGCAAGGCAGGGGTCGGGCACCGGGGAGCTGTTTTTT.

The sample holds a few counts of this clone. The chain employs TRBV30 and TRBJ2-7; 8 nucleotides line up with TRBD2. V lost 5 bases to trimming and J lost 4 bases; unmatched junction nucleotides: 13. CDR1 is GTSNPN, CDR2 SVGIG, per germline (reference sequence). The CDR3 spans 15 residues. The CDR3 DNA sequence: TGTGCCTGGGCGCCCGGGGCTAGCGGGTTTTACGAGCAGTACTTC. It encodes CAWAPGASGFYEQYF. The variable domain in full, with the rest retrieved from reference TRBV30 and TRBJ2-7, is SQTIHQWPATLVQPVGSPLSLECTVEGTSNPNLYWYRQAAGRGLQLLFYSVGIGQISSEVPQNLSASRPQDRQFILSSKKLLLSDSGFYLCAWAPGASGFYEQYFGPGTRLTVT.

J is TRBJ1-3 and V is TRBV28, with TRBD1 as a possible D gene (5 bases). The CDR3 spans 16 residues. CDR1 and CDR2 (germline): MDHEN, SYDVKM. V was clipped by 7 bases and J by 0 bases, with 16 bases between them. The CDR3, as DNA: TGTGCCAGCATGGGGGACTCACTGTCCTCTGGAAACACCATATATTTT. Translation: CASMGDSLSSGNTIYF.

The V call is TRBV10-3, the J call TRBJ2-6; 7 bases are a match to TRBD1. The CDR3 consists of 17 residues. Looked up from germline, CDR1 is ENHRY and CDR2 is SYGVKD. Unmatched junction bases numbered 8, after V lost 6 bases and J lost 0 bases. The CDR3 bases are TGTGCCATCAGACAGGGGCCTACGAACTCTGGGGCCAACGTCCTGACTTTC. Its translation is CAIRQGPTNSGANVLTF.

The rearrangement uses TRBV11-2 and TRBJ2-5; 7 bases agree with TRBD2. The J call may be wrong; the DNA end is better matched by TRBJ2-7. The CDR3 extends over 15 amino acids. The germline V gene has CDR1 SGHAT and CDR2 FQNNGV. CDR3 loop: CASSLEGRVSYEQYF. The CDR3 nucleotides are TGTGCCAGCAGCTTAGAGGGGAGGGTTTCCTACGAGCAGTACTTC.

Only a few counts were recorded for this clone. The chain links TRBV4-1 to TRBJ1-5; D gene unclear. The CDR3 spans 16 residues. Germline lookup yields CDR1 MGHRA and CDR2 YSYEKL. V lost 0 bases and J 0 bases, leaving 9 bases between the germline ends. CDR3 protein: CASSQDGQYSNQPQHF. The CDR3, as DNA: TGCGCCAGCAGCCAAGATGGGCAGTATAGCAATCAGCCCCAGCATTTT.

This clone showed up just a few times. CDR3 bases: TGTGCCAGCTCCCCCATCTCAACACAGATACAAGAGACCCAGTACTTC. The encoded protein is CASSPISTQIQETQYF. The chain uses TRBV18 and TRBJ2-5; D is undetermined. Germline V gives CDR1 KGHSH, CDR2 LQKENI. The germline V and J ends were trimmed by 6 bases and 2 bases, with 19 bases remaining between them. The length of the CDR3 is 16 residues.

The chain is built from TRBV2 and TRBJ1-4, with 12 bases lining up with TRBD1. This CDR3 spans 15 amino acids. The germline CDR1 and CDR2 sequences are SNHLY and FYNNEI. V was clipped by 6 bases and J by 8 bases; unmatched bases: 7. For the CDR3, the DNA is TGTGCCAGCAGGTCGGGACAGGGGGCGCGGGAAAAACTGTTTTTT. Residues: CASRSGQGAREKLFF.